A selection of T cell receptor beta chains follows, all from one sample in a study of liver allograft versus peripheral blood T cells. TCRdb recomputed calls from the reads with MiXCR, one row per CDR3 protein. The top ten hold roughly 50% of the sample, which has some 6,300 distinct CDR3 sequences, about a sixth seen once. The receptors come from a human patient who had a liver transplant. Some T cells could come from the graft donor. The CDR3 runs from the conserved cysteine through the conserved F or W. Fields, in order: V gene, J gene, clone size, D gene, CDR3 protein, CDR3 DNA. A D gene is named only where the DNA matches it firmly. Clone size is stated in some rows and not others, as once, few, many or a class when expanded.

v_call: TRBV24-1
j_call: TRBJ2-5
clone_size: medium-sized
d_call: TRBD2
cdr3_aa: CATSYGSGEETQYF
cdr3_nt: TGTGCCACCAGTTACGGGAGCGGGGAAGAGACCCAGTACTTC

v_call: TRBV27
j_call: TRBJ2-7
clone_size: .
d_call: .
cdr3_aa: CASSFQGSYEQYF
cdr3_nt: TGTGCCAGCAGTTTCCAAGGTTCCTACGAGCAGTACTTC

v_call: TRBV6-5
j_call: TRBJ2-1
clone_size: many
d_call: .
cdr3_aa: CASSYFSGAEQFF
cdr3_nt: TGTGCCAGCAGTTACTTTTCGGGAGCTGAGCAGTTCTTC

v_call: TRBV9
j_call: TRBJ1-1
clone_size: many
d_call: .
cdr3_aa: CASSPHEVGEAFF
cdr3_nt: TGTGCCAGCAGCCCCCATGAGGTGGGTGAAGCTTTCTTT

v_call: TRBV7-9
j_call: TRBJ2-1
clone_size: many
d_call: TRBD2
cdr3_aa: CASSPLGQEGTSGGNRFF
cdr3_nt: TGTGCCAGCAGCCCACTGGGACAGGAAGGGACTAGCGGGGGGAATAGGTTCTTC

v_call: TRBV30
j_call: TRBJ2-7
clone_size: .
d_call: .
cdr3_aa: CAWSGEGGYSYEQYF
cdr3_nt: TGTGCCTGGAGTGGGGAAGGGGGGTACTCCTACGAGCAGTACTTC

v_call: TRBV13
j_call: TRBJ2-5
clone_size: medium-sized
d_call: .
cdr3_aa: CASSFGPEGWETQYF
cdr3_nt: TGTGCCAGCAGCTTTGGTCCCGAGGGGTGGGAGACCCAGTACTTC

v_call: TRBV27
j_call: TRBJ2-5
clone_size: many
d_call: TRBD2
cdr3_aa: CASSKRTSGMDQTQYF
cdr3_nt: TGTGCCAGCAGTAAACGGACTAGCGGGATGGATCAGACCCAGTACTTC

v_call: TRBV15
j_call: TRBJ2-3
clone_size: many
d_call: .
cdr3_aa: CATSRDIQDTDTQYF
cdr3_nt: TGTGCCACCAGCAGAGATATCCAGGACACAGATACGCAGTATTTT

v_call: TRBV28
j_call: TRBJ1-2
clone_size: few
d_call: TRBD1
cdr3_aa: CASSQGAGFYGYTF
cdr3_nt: TGTGCCAGCAGTCAGGGGGCAGGGTTCTATGGCTACACCTTC

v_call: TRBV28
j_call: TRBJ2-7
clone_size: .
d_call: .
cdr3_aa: CASSVEQVYEQYF
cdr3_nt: TGTGCCAGCAGTGTAGAACAGGTCTACGAGCAGTACTTC